Below are 14 T cell receptor beta chains sequenced from a single sample in a study of shared clonotypes between healthy human individuals. Assay: immunoSEQ multiplex PCR; the TCRdb copy retains only in-frame clones and omits some. The sample includes about 120,000 clones, under 70% of them seen just once. The sequencing sample was made of memory CD8+ T cells sorted from blood. Subset meaning: CD45RO+ cells pooled with CCR7-negative TemRA cells. The source of these receptors is a woman aged 25 to 39 in good health.

The chain carries TRBV6-6 and TRBJ2-5, with D perhaps TRBD1 or TRBD2 (5 bases each). The CDR3 extends over 15 amino acids. In germline, CDR1 is MNHNY, CDR2 SVGAGI (reference sequence). V shed 2 bases and J shed 2 bases, with 12 bases lying between them. The CDR3: CASSYIGTTQETQYF. CDR3 coding DNA: TGTGCCAGCAGTTACATCGGGACCACTCAAGAGACCCAGTACTTC.

The chain recombines TRBV5-1 with TRBJ1-1, with TRBD1 matching over 7 bases. Per the germline V gene, CDR1 is SGHRS and CDR2 is YFSETQ. After removal of 1 base from V and 0 bases from J, the junction contained 6 bases not matched to a gene. This CDR3 is built from 16 residues. CDR3 region: CASSLRGGTVNTEAFF. Written as DNA, the CDR3 is TGCGCCAGCAGCTTGCGAGGCGGGACAGTGAACACTGAAGCTTTCTTT.

The chain joins TRBV6-5 to TRBJ1-1; D is undetermined. CDR1 and CDR2 from the germline V gene are MNHEY and SVGAGI. Trimming pared 0 bases from V and 0 bases from J, leaving 8 bases between. The CDR3 has 15 amino acids. This CDR3 is CASSYSRGLNTEAFF. In DNA, the CDR3 is TGTGCCAGCAGTTACTCCCGTGGGCTGAACACTGAAGCTTTCTTT.

The chain joins TRBV28 to TRBJ2-7; D perhaps matches TRBD1 (5 bases). V lost 3 bases and J 4 bases, leaving 10 bases between the germline ends. Germline V gives CDR1 MDHEN, CDR2 SYDVKM. There are 13 residues in the CDR3. In DNA, the CDR3 is TGTGCCAGCAGTTTTCCAGGGTTGTACGAGCAGTACTTC. Its translation is CASSFPGLYEQYF.

The gene calls are TRBV5-4 and TRBJ2-1; D is uncertain. Between the trimmed V and J ends, which lost 2 bases and 6 bases, there was a span of 12 bases. Germline CDR1 is SGHNT and CDR2 is YYREEE (reference sequence). CDR3 size: 14 residues. CDR3 nucleotides: TGTGCCAGCAGCTTCTTGGCGGAAATCAATGAGCAGTTCTTC. Its translation is CASSFLAEINEQFF.

J is TRBJ1-1 and V is TRBV5-4, with no clear D. Germline CDR1 and CDR2: SGHNT and YYREEE (reference sequence). CDR3 length: 13 amino acids. The ends were cut back, 3 bases at V and 4 bases at J, with 10 bases in the middle. CDR3 amino acids: CASSSTWGTEAFF. The CDR3, as DNA: TGTGCCAGCAGCTCAACTTGGGGCACTGAAGCTTTCTTT.

V gene TRBV19 combines with J gene TRBJ1-1, with a possible D match to TRBD1 (5 bases). The CDR3 extends over 13 amino acids. V was pared by 5 bases and J by 0 bases, with 7 bases between. The germline CDR1 and CDR2 sequences are LNHDA and SQIVND (reference sequence). The CDR3 nucleotides read TGTGCCAGTAGTGAACAGGTGAACACTGAAGCTTTCTTT. It is translated as CASSEQVNTEAFF.

In its sample, this clone was seen many times. The chain couples TRBV6-1 to TRBJ2-7; no firm D call. Trimming stripped 10 bases from V and 4 bases from J, with 14 bases between. Germline V gives CDR1 MNHNS, CDR2 SASEGT. The CDR3 is made up of 12 amino acids. The CDR3: CAIGQAEYEQYF. In DNA form, the CDR3 reads TGTGCCATCGGGCAAGCCGAGTACGAGCAGTACTTC.

V usage is TRBV4-2 and J usage is TRBJ2-6; 7 nucleotides align to TRBD1. Looked up from germline, CDR1 is LGHNA and CDR2 is YNFKEQ. V lost 0 bases, J lost 1 base, and 6 bases stayed unmatched. CDR3 length: 18 residues. CDR3 coding DNA: TGTGCCAGCAGCCAAGAAGGGGGCGAGGGGTCTGGGGCCAACGTCCTGACTTTC. It specifies CASSQEGGEGSGANVLTF.

This rearrangement joins TRBV6-6 to TRBJ2-2; D gene uncertain. V shed 1 base and J shed 1 base, with 7 bases lying between them. The V gene's germline CDR1 is MNHNY and CDR2 SVGAGI (reference sequence). CDR3 size: 15 residues. CDR3 region: CASSYLTLNTGELFF. The CDR3 DNA sequence: TGTGCCAGCAGTTACTTGACCTTGAACACCGGGGAGCTGTTTTTT.

This rearrangement joins TRBV18 to TRBJ2-3; 9 bases agree with TRBD2. This CDR3 comprises 16 residues. V lost 1 base to trimming and J lost 10 bases; unmatched junction nucleotides: 12. Per the germline V gene, CDR1 is KGHSH and CDR2 is LQKENI. CDR3 in amino acids: CASSPLRTSELIAQYF. CDR3 DNA: TGTGCCAGCTCACCACTGAGGACTAGCGAATTGATCGCGCAGTATTTT.

This chain links TRBV7-6 with TRBJ2-1, with no clear D. The CDR3 is 12 amino acids. Between the trimmed V and J ends, which lost 5 bases and 7 bases, there was a span of 9 bases. Germline lookup yields CDR1 SGHVS and CDR2 FNYEAQ. CDR3 in amino acids: CASSGVRNEQFF. The CDR3 DNA is TGTGCCAGCAGCGGGGTTAGGAATGAGCAGTTCTTC. Filled out from reference TRBV7-6 and TRBJ2-1, the complete variable domain reads GAGVSQSPRYKVTKRGQDVALRCDPISGHVSLYWYRQALGQGPEFLTYFNYEAQQDKSGLPNDRFSAERPEGSISTLTIQRTEQRDSAMYRCASSGVRNEQFFGPGTRLTVL.

The rearrangement joins TRBV6-5 to TRBJ1-5, with 10 bases lining up with TRBD1. The CDR3 sequence is 13 residues long. V dropped 8 bases and J dropped 6; count of bases not matched to a gene: 4. The germline CDR1 and CDR2 sequences are MNHEY and SVGAGI. Written as DNA, the CDR3 is TGTGCCAGCGGGACAGGGGAGGCTCAGCCCCAGCATTTT. Residues: CASGTGEAQPQHF.

The J gene is TRBJ2-1, the V gene TRBV5-1; 7 bases are a match to TRBD2. The junction had 7 bases not matched to a gene; V was cut back by 4 bases and J by 3 bases. The CDR3 runs to 15 residues. Germline-derived CDR1 and CDR2 are SGHRS and YFSETQ. DNA of the CDR3: TGCGCCAGCAGCATGGGAGGGGTCAGCTACAATGAGCAGTTCTTC. This gives the protein CASSMGGVSYNEQFF.